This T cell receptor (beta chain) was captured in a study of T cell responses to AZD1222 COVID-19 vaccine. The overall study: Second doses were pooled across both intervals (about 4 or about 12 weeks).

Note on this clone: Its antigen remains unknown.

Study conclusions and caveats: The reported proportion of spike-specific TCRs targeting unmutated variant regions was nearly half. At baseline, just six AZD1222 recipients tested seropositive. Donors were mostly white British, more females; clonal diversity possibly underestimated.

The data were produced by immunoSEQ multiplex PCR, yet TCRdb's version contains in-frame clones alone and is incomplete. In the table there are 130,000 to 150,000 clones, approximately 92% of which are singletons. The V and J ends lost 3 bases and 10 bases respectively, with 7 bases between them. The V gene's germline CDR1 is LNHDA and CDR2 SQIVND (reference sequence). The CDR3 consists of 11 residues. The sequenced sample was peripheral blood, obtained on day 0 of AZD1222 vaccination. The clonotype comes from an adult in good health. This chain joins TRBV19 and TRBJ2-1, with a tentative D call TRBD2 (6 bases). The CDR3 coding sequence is TGTGCCAGTAGTATGGCGGGAGAGCAGTTCTTC. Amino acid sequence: CASSMAGEQFF.